The entry that follows covers one T cell receptor beta chain sequence. The junction departs from the called germline gene at one end, perhaps through a read error. The CDR3 runs to 11 residues. Looked up from germline, CDR1 is MDHEN and CDR2 is SYDVKM. As handled by the study authors: Amplification of reference gene primers was used by the study to estimate nucleated cell counts. Sequencing was performed with immunoSEQ multiplex PCR; in TCRdb, only in-frame clones are kept and a portion is missing. V and J calls plus clone size are reproduced from that table; the DNA served to infer D and trimming. The sample has 170,000 or so clones, around 86% seen once; the top ten hold 2.5% to 3.5%. This specimen comes from a study of blood T cell repertoires in COVID-19. Across the whole study: Samples of COVID-19 (acute and convalescent) were obtained from the United States, Italy and Spain. In each case, the material was cDNA or gDNA derived from T cells, B-cell-depleted T cells, or PBMCs.

V gene TRBV28 combines with J gene TRBJ2-7, with D perhaps TRBD1 (6 bases). The receptor was derived from a man aged 40-55 years with active or convalescent COVID-19. The sample comprised peripheral blood. CDR3 in DNA: TGTGCCAGCAGTTTCGGAGGACAGAGCGACTTC. This translates into CASSFGGQSDF.